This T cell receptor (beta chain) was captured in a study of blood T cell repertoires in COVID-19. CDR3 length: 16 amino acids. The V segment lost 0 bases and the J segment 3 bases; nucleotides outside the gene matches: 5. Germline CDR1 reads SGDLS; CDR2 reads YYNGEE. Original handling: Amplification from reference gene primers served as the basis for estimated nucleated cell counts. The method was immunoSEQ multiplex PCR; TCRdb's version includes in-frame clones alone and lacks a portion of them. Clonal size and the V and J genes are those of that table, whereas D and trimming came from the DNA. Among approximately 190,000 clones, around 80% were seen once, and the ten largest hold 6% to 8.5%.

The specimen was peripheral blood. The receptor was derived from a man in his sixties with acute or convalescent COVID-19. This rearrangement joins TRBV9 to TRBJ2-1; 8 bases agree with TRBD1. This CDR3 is CASSVGPGQGYNEQFF. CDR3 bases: TGTGCCAGCAGCGTAGGGCCCGGACAGGGCTACAATGAGCAGTTCTTC.